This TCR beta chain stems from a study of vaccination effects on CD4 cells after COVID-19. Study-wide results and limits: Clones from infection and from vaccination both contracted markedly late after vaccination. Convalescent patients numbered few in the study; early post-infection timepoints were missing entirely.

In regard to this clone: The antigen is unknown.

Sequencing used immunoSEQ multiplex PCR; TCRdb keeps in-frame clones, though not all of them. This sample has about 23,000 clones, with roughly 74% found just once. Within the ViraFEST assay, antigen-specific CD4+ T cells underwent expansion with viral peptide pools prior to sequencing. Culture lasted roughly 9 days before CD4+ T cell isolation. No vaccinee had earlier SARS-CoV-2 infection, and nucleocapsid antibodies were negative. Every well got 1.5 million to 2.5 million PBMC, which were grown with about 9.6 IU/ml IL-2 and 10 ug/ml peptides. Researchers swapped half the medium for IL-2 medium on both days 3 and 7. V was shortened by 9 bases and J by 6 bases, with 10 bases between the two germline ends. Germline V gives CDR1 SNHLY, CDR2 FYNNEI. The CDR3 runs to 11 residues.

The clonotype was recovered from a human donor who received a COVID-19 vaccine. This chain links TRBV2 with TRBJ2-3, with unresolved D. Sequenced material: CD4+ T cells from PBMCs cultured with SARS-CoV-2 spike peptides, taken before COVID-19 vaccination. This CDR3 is CASVYEDTQYF. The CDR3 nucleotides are TGTGCCAGTGTGTATGAGGATACGCAGTATTTT.